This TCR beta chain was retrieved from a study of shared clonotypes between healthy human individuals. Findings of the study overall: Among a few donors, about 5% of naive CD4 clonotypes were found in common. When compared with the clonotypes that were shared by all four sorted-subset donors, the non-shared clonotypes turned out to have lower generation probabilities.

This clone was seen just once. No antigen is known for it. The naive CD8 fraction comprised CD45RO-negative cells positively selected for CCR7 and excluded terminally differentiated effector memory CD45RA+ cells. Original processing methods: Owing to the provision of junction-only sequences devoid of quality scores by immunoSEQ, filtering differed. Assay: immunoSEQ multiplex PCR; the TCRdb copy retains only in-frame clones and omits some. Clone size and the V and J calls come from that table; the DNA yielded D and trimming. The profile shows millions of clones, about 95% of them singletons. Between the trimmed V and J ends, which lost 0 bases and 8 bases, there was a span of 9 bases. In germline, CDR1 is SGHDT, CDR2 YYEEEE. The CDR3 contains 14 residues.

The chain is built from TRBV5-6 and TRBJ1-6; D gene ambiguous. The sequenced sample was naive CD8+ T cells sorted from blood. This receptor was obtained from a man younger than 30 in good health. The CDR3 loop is CASSLGGRHSPLHF. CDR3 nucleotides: TGTGCCAGCAGCTTGGGCGGCAGGCATTCACCCCTCCACTTT.